The 15 T cell receptor beta chains given below trace back to one sample, sequenced in a study of Graves' ophthalmopathy and Graves' hyperthyroidism (dated by TCRdb to between 2017 and 2018). Data came from an Illumina HiSeq 2000. For repertoire sequencing, TCR beta CDR3 regions were amplified from RNA transcripts. The first round of RT-PCR was done with HTBI primers and the Qiagen OneStep RT-PCR kit, and was followed by a second round of multiplex PCR, then size selection and purification. The public reads were reprocessed in TCRdb via fastp at Q25 and MiXCR, keeping in-frame beta chains. All rows with the same CDR3 protein become a single entry with the most common DNA and genes. The sample table contains hundreds of thousands of distinct CDR3 sequences; only one count was recorded for around a fifth of them. The biggest ten clones account for 7.1% of the sample. Material: peripheral blood. The receptors were sampled from a woman aged 18-35 years with stable Graves' hyperthyroidism. Some clones in this sample may be carry-over from other donors' samples. Donor details come from another sample of the same person, matched by shared clones.

This clonotype was picked up a small number of times. The chain employs TRBV12-3 or TRBV12-4 and TRBJ1-1; TRBD1 matches 12 bases. V lost 6 bases, J lost 6 bases, and 8 bases stayed unmatched. This CDR3 is 15 amino acids long. Written as DNA, the CDR3 is TGTGCCAGCAGCCCCGGGACAGGGGGCTGGTCTGAAGCTTTCTTT. Its protein product is CASSPGTGGWSEAFF.

This clonotype was seen at least ten times. V gene TRBV4-1 combines with J gene TRBJ1-2; D not certain. The CDR3 is made up of 17 amino acids. Germline V lookup: CDR1 MGHRA, CDR2 YSYEKL. V was shortened by 0 bases and J by 2 bases, with 16 bases between the two germline ends. This CDR3 reads CASSQDPPGGRNYGYTF. CDR3 sequence (DNA): TGCGCCAGCAGCCAAGACCCCCCAGGCGGGAGGAACTATGGCTACACCTTC.

The rearrangement links TRBV9 to TRBJ2-5; possible D gene TRBD1, 5 bases. Between the trimmed V and J ends, which lost 0 bases and 5 bases, there was a span of 8 bases. This CDR3 region has 13 residues. CDR1 and CDR2 from the germline V gene are SGDLS and YYNGEE. CDR3 sequence: CASSVDKGETQYF. The CDR3 DNA sequence: TGTGCCAGCAGCGTAGATAAGGGGGAGACCCAGTACTTC.

Many counts were recorded for this clonotype. V usage is TRBV28 and J usage is TRBJ1-2, with D possibly TRBD1 on 6 matching bases. CDR1 MDHEN and CDR2 SYDVKM come from the germline V gene. The CDR3 is 14 amino acids. V gave up 5 bases and J gave up 5 bases, with 15 bases separating them. CDR3 bases: TGTGCCAGCAGTCAAGAGCCGGGGGCGTATGGCTACACCTTC. Translating it yields CASSQEPGAYGYTF.

This clonotype appeared a few times. The CDR3 region has the DNA TGTGCCTGGAGTCTACCGGGACAGGGTCGTACCGGCTACACCTTC. Residues: CAWSLPGQGRTGYTF. The rearrangement links TRBV30 to TRBJ1-2, with 9 nucleotides matching TRBD1. Trimming at V came to 2 bases and at J to 8 bases, leaving 12 bases not matched to a gene. Germline V gives CDR1 GTSNPN, CDR2 SVGIG (reference sequence). CDR3 size: 15 residues. The whole variable domain, filled in from reference TRBV30 and TRBJ1-2, reads SQTIHQWPATLVQPVGSPLSLECTVEGTSNPNLYWYRQAAGRGLQLLFYSVGIGQISSEVPQNLSASRPQDRQFILSSKKLLLSDSGFYLCAWSLPGQGRTGYTFGSGTRLTVV.

A note on this clonotype: This CDR3 is missing its conserved last phenylalanine or tryptophan, likely due to a read error. The DNA is omitted, as the CDR3 cannot be located on it reliably, and the CDR3 follows TCRdb's listing. V and J are TRBV7-8 and TRBJ2-5; the D call in the table, TRBD2, was not verified against the DNA. Germline loops: CDR1 SGHVS, CDR2 FQNEAQ. The CDR3 totals 16 residues, both ends included. This CDR3 reads CASSFASGRVGETQDY.

A few counts support this clonotype. The rearrangement uses TRBV5-1 and TRBJ2-2; possibly TRBD1 or TRBD2 for D (5 bases each). This CDR3 has 14 residues. The V end lost 9 bases, the J end lost 4 bases, and 16 bases lay between the germline ends. CDR1 and CDR2 (germline): SGHRS, YFSETQ. The DNA for the CDR3 is TGCGCCACCTCCGAGGGGTCAGGCACCGGGGAGCTGTTTTTT. Amino acid sequence: CATSEGSGTGELFF. Supplemented by reference TRBV5-1 and TRBJ2-2, the full variable domain reads KAGVTQTPRYLIKTRGQQVTLSCSPISGHRSVSWYQQTPGQGLQFLFEYFSETQRNKGNFPGRFSGRQFSNSRSEMNVSTLELGDSALYLCATSEGSGTGELFFGEGSRLTVL.

CDR3 protein: CASSTTGLDHEQYF. DNA for the CDR3: TGTGCCAGTAGTACGACAGGGTTAGACCACGAGCAGTACTTC. V is TRBV19 and J is TRBJ2-7; 7 positions agree with TRBD1. Germline CDR1 reads LNHDA; CDR2 reads SQIVND (reference sequence). The CDR3 spans 14 residues. With V trimmed by 4 bases and J by 5 bases, 8 bases remained unmatched.

The chain links TRBV2 to TRBJ1-2; D gene uncertain. The germline CDR1 and CDR2 sequences are SNHLY and FYNNEI. The CDR3 has 13 amino acids. Between the trimmed V and J ends, which lost 1 base and 3 bases, there was a span of 6 bases. CDR3 DNA: TGTGCCAGCAGTGAAGATCCCGACTATGGCTACACCTTC. It yields the protein CASSEDPDYGYTF.

This clonotype was counted once. This rearrangement joins TRBV3-1 to TRBJ1-3, with a tentative D call TRBD1 (6 bases). Germline assignment: CDR1 LGHDT and CDR2 YNNKEL (reference sequence). The germline V and J ends were trimmed by 5 bases and 0 bases, with 14 bases remaining between them. The CDR3 spans 16 residues. The CDR3 DNA is TGTGCCAGCAGCTCCTGGACAGTTCACTCTGGAAACACCATATATTTT. Residues: CASSSWTVHSGNTIYF.

This rearrangement joins TRBV11-3 to TRBJ2-5, with 11 bases fitting TRBD1. CDR1 is SGHNT and CDR2 is YENEEA in the germline V gene. V shed 4 bases and J 5 bases; nucleotides not matched to a gene: 15. This CDR3 region has 18 residues. The CDR3 DNA follows: TGTGCCAGCAGCTCCTTTAATAGATGGACAGGGGGCGAGGAGACCCAGTACTTC. Amino acid sequence: CASSSFNRWTGGEETQYF.

This clonotype was counted at least ten times. CDR3 bases: TGTGCCAGCAGGCCACGACAGAGGAACACTGAAGCTTTCTTT. Amino acids: CASRPRQRNTEAFF. The chain recombines TRBV6-1 with TRBJ1-1; a weak D match, TRBD1 (5 bases). The CDR3 is 14 amino acids. Germline V gene lookup returns CDR1 MNHNS and CDR2 SASEGT. Trimming took 6 bases from V and 1 from J, leaving 12 bases between them.

The V call is TRBV6-5, the J call TRBJ2-2; perhaps TRBD2 as D (6 bases). The V gene lost 2 bases and the J gene lost 5 bases, with 15 bases spanning the gap. This CDR3 region has 16 residues. Germline V gene data show CDR1 as MNHEY and CDR2 as SVGAGI. CDR3: CASSYIGGGLTGELFF. CDR3 nucleotide sequence: TGTGCCAGCAGTTACATTGGGGGAGGTCTGACCGGGGAGCTGTTTTTT.

In its sample, this clonotype was seen a few times. The junction does not match germline at one end; this may be a read error. The V call is TRBV4-1, the J call TRBJ2-7; D is possibly TRBD2 (6 bases). The CDR3 has 16 amino acids. Germline V lookup: CDR1 MGHRA, CDR2 YSYEKL. The DNA of the CDR3 is TGCGCCAGCAGCCAACGTCCGGGACTGGACTCCGACGAGCAGTACTTC. It encodes CASSQRPGLDSDEQYF.

This clonotype was counted ten times or more. The chain has TRBV20-1 and TRBJ1-2, with TRBD1 matching over 12 bases. J gave up 5 bases and V 5 bases, and 9 bases lay outside the gene matches. Germline V gene data show CDR1 as DFQATT and CDR2 as SNEGSKA (reference sequence). The CDR3 length is 15 residues. CDR3 DNA: TGCAGTGCTTCTCGGGACAGGGGGCTTGGTTATGGCTACACCTTC. This codes for CSASRDRGLGYGYTF.